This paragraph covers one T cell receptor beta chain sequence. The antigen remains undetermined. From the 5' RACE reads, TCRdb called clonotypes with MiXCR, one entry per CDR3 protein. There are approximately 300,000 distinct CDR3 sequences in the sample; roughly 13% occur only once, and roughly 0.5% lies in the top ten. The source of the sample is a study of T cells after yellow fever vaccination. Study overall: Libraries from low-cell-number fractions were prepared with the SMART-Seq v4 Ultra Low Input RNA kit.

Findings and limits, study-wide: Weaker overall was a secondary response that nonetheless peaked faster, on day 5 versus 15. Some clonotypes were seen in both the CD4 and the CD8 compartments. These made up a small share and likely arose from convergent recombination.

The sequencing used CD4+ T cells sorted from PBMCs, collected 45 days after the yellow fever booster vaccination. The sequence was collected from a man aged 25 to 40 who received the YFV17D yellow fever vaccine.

The CDR3 is CASSLGGRTEQETQYF. In nucleotides, the CDR3 is TGTGCCAGCAGCTTAGGAGGTCGGACAGAACAAGAGACCCAGTACTTC. V gene TRBV7-3 combines with J gene TRBJ2-5; D is perhaps TRBD1 (6 bases). This CDR3 comprises 16 residues. V lost 2 bases to trimming and J lost 2 bases, with 15 bases between them. Germline V lookup: CDR1 SGHTA, CDR2 FQGTGA.